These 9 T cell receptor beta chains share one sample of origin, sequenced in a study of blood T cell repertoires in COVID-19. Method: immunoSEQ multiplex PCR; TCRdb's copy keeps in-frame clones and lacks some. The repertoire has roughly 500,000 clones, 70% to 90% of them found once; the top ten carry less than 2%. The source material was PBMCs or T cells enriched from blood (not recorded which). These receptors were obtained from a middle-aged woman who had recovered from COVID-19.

The CDR3 protein is CASSLGLLDEQYF. In DNA form, the CDR3 reads TGCGCCAGCAGCTTGGGACTTTTGGACGAGCAGTACTTC. The chain couples TRBV5-1 to TRBJ2-7; D unclear. The germline gives CDR1 SGHRS, CDR2 YFSETQ. Trimming stripped 0 bases from V and 5 bases from J, with 9 bases between. The CDR3 is made up of 13 amino acids.

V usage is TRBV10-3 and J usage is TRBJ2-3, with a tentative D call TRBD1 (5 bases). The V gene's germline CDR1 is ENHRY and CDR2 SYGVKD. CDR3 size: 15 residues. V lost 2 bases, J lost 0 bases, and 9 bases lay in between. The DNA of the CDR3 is TGTGCCATCAGTGAGGGGCAGGGTAGCACAGATACGCAGTATTTT. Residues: CAISEGQGSTDTQYF.

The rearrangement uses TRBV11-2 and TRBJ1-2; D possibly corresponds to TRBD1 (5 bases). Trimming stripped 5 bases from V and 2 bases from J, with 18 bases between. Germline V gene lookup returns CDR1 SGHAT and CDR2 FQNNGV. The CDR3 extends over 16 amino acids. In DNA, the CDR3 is TGTGCCAGCAGCCACGGGTGGGTTCAGGGCAACTATGGCTACACCTTC. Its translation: CASSHGWVQGNYGYTF.

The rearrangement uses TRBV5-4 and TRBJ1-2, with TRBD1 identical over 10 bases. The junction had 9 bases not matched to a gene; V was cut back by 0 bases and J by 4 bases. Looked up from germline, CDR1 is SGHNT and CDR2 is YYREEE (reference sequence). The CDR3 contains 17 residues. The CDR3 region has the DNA TGTGCCAGCAGCTTGGGGGGGCCGGGACAGGGGCTCTATGGCTACACCTTC. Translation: CASSLGGPGQGLYGYTF.

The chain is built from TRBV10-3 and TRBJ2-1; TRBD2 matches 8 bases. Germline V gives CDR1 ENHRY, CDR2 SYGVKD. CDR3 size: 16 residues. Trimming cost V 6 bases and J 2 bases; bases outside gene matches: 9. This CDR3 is CAIRTVAGGPYNEQFF. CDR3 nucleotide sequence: TGTGCCATCAGAACAGTGGCGGGAGGACCCTACAATGAGCAGTTCTTC.

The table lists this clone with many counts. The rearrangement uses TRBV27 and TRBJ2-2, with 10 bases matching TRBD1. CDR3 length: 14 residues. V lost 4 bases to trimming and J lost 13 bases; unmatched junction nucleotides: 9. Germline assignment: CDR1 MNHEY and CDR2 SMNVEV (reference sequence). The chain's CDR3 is CASSSAGTGERLFF. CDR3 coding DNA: TGTGCCAGCAGTTCCGCCGGGACAGGGGAGAGGCTGTTTTTT.

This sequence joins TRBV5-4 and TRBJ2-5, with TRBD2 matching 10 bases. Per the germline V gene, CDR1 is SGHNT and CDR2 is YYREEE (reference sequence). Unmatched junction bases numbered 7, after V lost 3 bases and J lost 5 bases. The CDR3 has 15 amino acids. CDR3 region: CASSSSSGSVETQYF. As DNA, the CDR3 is TGTGCCAGCAGCTCGTCTAGCGGGAGTGTGGAGACCCAGTACTTC.

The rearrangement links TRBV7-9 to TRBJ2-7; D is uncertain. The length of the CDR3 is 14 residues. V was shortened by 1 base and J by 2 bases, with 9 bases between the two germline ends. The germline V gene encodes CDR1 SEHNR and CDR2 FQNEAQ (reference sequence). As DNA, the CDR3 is TGTGCCAGCAGCTTAGTGAGGCCCCCCTACGAGCAGTACTTC. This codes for CASSLVRPPYEQYF. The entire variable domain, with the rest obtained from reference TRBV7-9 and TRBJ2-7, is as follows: DTGVSQNPRHKITKRGQNVTFRCDPISEHNRLYWYRQTLGQGPEFLTYFQNEAQLEKSRLLSDRFSAERPKGSFSTLEIQRTEQGDSAMYLCASSLVRPPYEQYFGPGTRLTVT.

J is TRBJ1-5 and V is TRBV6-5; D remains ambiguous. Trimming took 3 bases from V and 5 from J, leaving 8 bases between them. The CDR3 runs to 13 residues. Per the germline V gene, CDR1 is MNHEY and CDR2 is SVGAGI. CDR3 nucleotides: TGTGCCAGCAGTTATGGCAGGCATCAGCCCCAGCATTTT. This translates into CASSYGRHQPQHF.